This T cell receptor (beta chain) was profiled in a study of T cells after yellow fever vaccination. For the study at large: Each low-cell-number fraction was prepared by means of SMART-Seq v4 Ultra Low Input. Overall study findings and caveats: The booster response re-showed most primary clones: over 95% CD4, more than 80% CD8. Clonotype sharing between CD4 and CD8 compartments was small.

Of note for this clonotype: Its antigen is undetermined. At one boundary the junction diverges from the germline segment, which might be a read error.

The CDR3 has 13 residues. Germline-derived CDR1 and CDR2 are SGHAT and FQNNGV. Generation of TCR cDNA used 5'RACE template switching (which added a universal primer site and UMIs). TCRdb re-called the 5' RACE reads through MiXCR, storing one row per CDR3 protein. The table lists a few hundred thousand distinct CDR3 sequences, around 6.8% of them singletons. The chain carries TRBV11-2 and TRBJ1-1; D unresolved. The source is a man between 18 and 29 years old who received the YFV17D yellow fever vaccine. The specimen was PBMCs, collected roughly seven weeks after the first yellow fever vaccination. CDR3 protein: CASSFNEYTEDFF. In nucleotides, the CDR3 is TGTGCCAGCAGCTTTAATGAGTACACTGAAGATTTCTTT.